This entry describes one TCR beta chain. These data originate in a study of beta chain features in type 1 diabetes. Since all of the isolated RNA was reverse transcribed, expressed TCRB transcripts were what got sequenced. Using immunoSEQ multiplex PCR, the repertoire was profiled, and TCRdb retains in-frame clones only, with some absent. The data contain about 130,000 clones, around 8.7% of them seen just once; the ten biggest clones take up 0.68%. The TCR was taken from a young man in good health. Sequencing used central memory CD4+ T cells from blood.

The CDR3 DNA sequence: TGTGCCTGGAGTCGTTCGGGACACTTTTTGGGCAATCAGCCCCAGCATTTT. It codes for CAWSRSGHFLGNQPQHF. V and J are TRBV30 and TRBJ1-5, with D perhaps matching TRBD1 (6 bases). V dropped 2 bases and J dropped 2 bases, with 19 bases sitting between them. Germline V gene data show CDR1 as GTSNPN and CDR2 as SVGIG (reference sequence). The CDR3 runs to 17 residues. Complete variable domain (other parts from reference TRBV30 and TRBJ1-5): SQTIHQWPATLVQPVGSPLSLECTVEGTSNPNLYWYRQAAGRGLQLLFYSVGIGQISSEVPQNLSASRPQDRQFILSSKKLLLSDSGFYLCAWSRSGHFLGNQPQHFGDGTRLSIL.